These T cell receptor beta chains were read from a single sample in a study of blood T cell repertoires in COVID-19. Measured with immunoSEQ multiplex PCR; TCRdb has only the in-frame clones, and not every one. Of 20,000 to 30,000 clones listed, approximately 93% are singletons. The sample was peripheral blood. The receptors were gathered from a human donor with active COVID-19. The donor label of this sample is uncertain. Each CDR3 is given with its conserved first and last residue. A D gene is named only where the DNA matches it firmly. Clone size is given for some rows only: seen once, a few or many times, or a class if the clone is expanded.

CASSLGGDNSPLHF,TGTGCCAGCAGCCTGGGGGGAGATAATTCACCCCTCCACTTT,TRBJ1-6,once,.,TRBV7-9
CASTLGLGEDTQYF,TGTGCCAGTACCTTAGGACTAGGGGAAGATACGCAGTATTTT,TRBJ2-3,.,TRBD2,TRBV19
CASSQGERAGERSGYTF,TGCGCCAGCAGCCAGGGGGAAAGGGCAGGGGAACGCTCTGGCTACACCTTC,TRBJ1-2,.,.,TRBV4-3
CASSGLAGGLDTQYF,TGTGCCAGCAGTGGACTAGCGGGAGGGTTGGATACGCAGTATTTT,TRBJ2-3,.,TRBD2,TRBV27
CASSVDKYGYTF,TGCGCCAGCAGCGTGGACAAATATGGCTACACCTTC,TRBJ1-2,.,.,TRBV5-1
CASSVGTTSGGPGDTQYF,TGTGCCAGCAGCGTAGGGACCACTAGCGGGGGGCCGGGAGATACGCAGTATTTT,TRBJ2-3,once,TRBD2,TRBV9
CASSRGGSGPSYEQYF,TGTGCCAGCTCACGGGGGGGTAGCGGGCCTTCCTACGAGCAGTACTTC,TRBJ2-7,.,TRBD2,TRBV18
CASSLVPSGAGETQYF,TGCGCCAGCAGCTTGGTCCCTAGCGGGGCGGGGGAGACCCAGTACTTC,TRBJ2-5,.,TRBD2,TRBV5-1
CASSLRAGRINTDTQYF,TGTGCCAGCAGTTTAAGAGCCGGGAGAATCAACACAGATACGCAGTATTTT,TRBJ2-3,.,.,TRBV27
CASSRDSSTDTQYF,TGTGCCAGCTCACGGGACTCGAGCACAGATACGCAGTATTTT,TRBJ2-3,.,.,TRBV18
CASSLAGTQTSPLHF,TGTGCCAGCAGCTTGGCCGGGACACAAACTTCACCCCTCCACTTT,TRBJ1-6,large,.,TRBV5-4
CASIHGAVTSGIGDEQYF,TGTGCCAGCATTCACGGAGCCGTAACTAGCGGGATAGGGGACGAGCAGTACTTC,TRBJ2-7,.,TRBD2,TRBV11-2
CASSPSASGRPYEQYF,TGTGCCAGCTCACCCTCGGCTAGCGGGAGACCCTACGAGCAGTACTTC,TRBJ2-7,.,TRBD2,TRBV18
CASSPPRARNTEAFF,TGTGCCAGCTCACCACCGAGGGCCAGGAACACTGAAGCTTTCTTT,TRBJ1-1,.,.,TRBV18
CASSHATSGRAQSYEQYF,TGTGCCAGCAGCCACGCCACTAGCGGGAGGGCCCAGTCCTACGAGCAGTACTTC,TRBJ2-7,.,TRBD2,TRBV14
CASSLVSEGEKLFF,TGTGCCAGCAGCTTAGTCAGTGAGGGTGAAAAACTGTTTTTT,TRBJ1-4,.,.,TRBV7-6
CASSFGEKLFF,TGTGCCAGCAGTTTCGGTGAAAAACTGTTTTTT,TRBJ1-4,few,.,TRBV12-3/TRBV12-4
CASSQVGGNTGELFF,TGCGCCAGCAGCCAAGTAGGGGGGAACACCGGGGAGCTGTTTTTT,TRBJ2-2,.,.,TRBV4-3
CASGLVLPGFGGANVLTF,TGTGCTAGTGGTTTGGTACTACCTGGTTTTGGTGGGGCCAACGTCCTGACTTTC,TRBJ2-6,.,.,TRBV12-5
CASSYGQGRGQPQHF,TGTGCCAGCAGTTACGGACAGGGGAGAGGTCAGCCCCAGCATTTT,TRBJ1-5,.,TRBD1,TRBV6-2/TRBV6-3
CAWSFPGLPMREQYF,TGTGCCTGGAGTTTCCCGGGACTACCCATGAGGGAGCAGTACTTC,TRBJ2-7,.,TRBD2,TRBV30
CASSTTFGTGYGYTF,TGTGCCAGTAGTACCACCTTCGGGACAGGCTATGGCTACACCTTC,TRBJ1-2,.,TRBD1,TRBV19
CASSLRQGAVHEQFF,TGTGCCAGCAGCTTGAGACAGGGGGCGGTGCATGAGCAGTTCTTC,TRBJ2-1,.,TRBD1,TRBV5-4
CASSKGGRGTGSRDTQYF,TGTGCCAGTAGTAAAGGGGGGCGAGGGACAGGGTCCAGAGATACGCAGTATTTT,TRBJ2-3,once,TRBD1,TRBV19